A selection of T cell receptor beta chains follows, all from one sample in a study of T cell repertoires in cytomegalovirus infection. TCRdb called the reads again in MiXCR, with one record for every CDR3 protein. The sample consists of roughly 150,000 distinct CDR3 sequences, roughly a quarter of them appearing once. Sample: PBMCs. These receptors were obtained from a human donor in good health (CMV status not recorded). Some clones in this sample may be carry-over from other donors' samples. Both conserved end residues are part of each CDR3. D genes are given only for firm matches. Not all rows give a size; the values are once, few, many and, for expanded clones, a class.

TRBJ2-7	TRBD2	-	TRBV4-3	CASSPGTSGGYEQYF	TGCGCCAGCAGCCCCGGGACTAGCGGGGGATACGAGCAGTACTTC
TRBJ1-2	TRBD1	-	TRBV28	CASSLTGDPGPNVYTF	TGTGCCAGCAGCCTCACAGGGGACCCCGGCCCCAATGTCTACACCTTC
TRBJ2-5	TRBD2	few	TRBV27	CASSRQGLAGGGETQYF	TGTGCCAGCAGTCGACAGGGACTAGCGGGGGGAGGGGAGACCCAGTACTTC
TRBJ2-7	TRBD1	few	TRBV7-2	CASSAGQGSYEQYF	TGTGCCAGCAGCGCCGGACAGGGCTCCTACGAGCAGTACTTC
TRBJ2-1	-	-	TRBV10-3	CAISELTGRDNEQFF	TGTGCCATCAGTGAATTAACTGGACGGGACAATGAGCAGTTCTTC
TRBJ1-1	-	few	TRBV5-6	CASSGGTVNTEAFF	TGTGCCAGCAGCGGCGGGACGGTGAACACTGAAGCTTTCTTT
TRBJ1-2	-	-	TRBV4-1	CASSQETDFYGYTF	TGCGCCAGCAGCCAAGAGACAGACTTCTATGGCTACACCTTC
TRBJ2-3	TRBD1	few	TRBV6-1	CASRTTGGADTQYF	TGTGCCAGCAGGACTACAGGGGGTGCAGATACGCAGTATTTT
TRBJ2-5	TRBD1	many	TRBV12-3/TRBV12-4	CASNRGEETQYF	TGTGCCAGCAACAGGGGTGAGGAGACCCAGTACTTC
TRBJ2-3	TRBD1	few	TRBV28	CASRGQGFGTDTQYF	TGTGCCAGCCGGGGACAGGGATTCGGCACAGATACGCAGTATTTT
TRBJ2-3	-	many	TRBV19	CASSTGRGAVDTQYF	TGTGCCAGTAGCACAGGGAGGGGGGCTGTAGATACGCAGTATTTT
TRBJ2-2	-	few	TRBV12-3/TRBV12-4	CASSLDSASTGELFF	TGTGCCAGCAGTTTGGACAGCGCAAGCACCGGGGAGCTGTTTTTT